This T cell receptor beta chain was recovered during a study of T-cell reconstitution after alpha-beta-depleted transplantation in children. CDR1 MNHEY and CDR2 SMNVEV come from the germline V gene (reference sequence). J gave up 10 bases and V 6 bases, and 11 bases lay outside the gene matches. This CDR3 has 15 amino acids. Ten or more counts support this clonotype. Preparation of the TCRbeta library was carried out with unique molecular identifiers. TCRdb redid the calling of the PCR reads with MiXCR, one entry per CDR3 protein. The repertoire holds around 370,000 distinct CDR3 sequences, with over 9% as singletons.

The sequence was collected from a human donor who donated a stem cell graft to a child with acute lymphoblastic leukemia. This chain joins TRBV27 and TRBJ2-1; 11 bases are shared with TRBD2. Here the sequenced sample was PBMCs from the stem cell graft donor, taken from the stem cell graft. CDR3 residues: CASRSGTSGQREQFF. The CDR3 DNA sequence: TGTGCCAGCAGGTCCGGGACTAGCGGACAAAGGGAGCAGTTCTTC.